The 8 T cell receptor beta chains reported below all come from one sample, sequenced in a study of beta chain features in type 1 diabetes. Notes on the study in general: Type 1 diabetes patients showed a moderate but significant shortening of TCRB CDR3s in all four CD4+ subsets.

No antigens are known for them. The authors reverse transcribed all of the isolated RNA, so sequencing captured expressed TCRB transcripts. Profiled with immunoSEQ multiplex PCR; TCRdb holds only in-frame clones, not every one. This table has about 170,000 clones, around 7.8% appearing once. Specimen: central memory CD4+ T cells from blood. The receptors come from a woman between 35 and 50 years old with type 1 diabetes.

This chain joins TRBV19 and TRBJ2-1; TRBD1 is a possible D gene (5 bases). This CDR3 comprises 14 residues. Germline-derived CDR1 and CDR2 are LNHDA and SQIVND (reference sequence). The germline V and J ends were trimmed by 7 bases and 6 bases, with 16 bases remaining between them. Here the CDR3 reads CASTTTGFSNEQFF. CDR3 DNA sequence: TGTGCCAGTACTACAACAGGTTTTTCCAATGAGCAGTTCTTC.

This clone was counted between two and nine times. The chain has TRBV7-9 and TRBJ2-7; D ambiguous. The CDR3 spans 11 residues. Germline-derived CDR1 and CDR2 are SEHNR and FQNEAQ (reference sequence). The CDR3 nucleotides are TGTGCTATTGGCTCATCTCACGAGCAGTACTTC. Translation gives CAIGSSHEQYF.

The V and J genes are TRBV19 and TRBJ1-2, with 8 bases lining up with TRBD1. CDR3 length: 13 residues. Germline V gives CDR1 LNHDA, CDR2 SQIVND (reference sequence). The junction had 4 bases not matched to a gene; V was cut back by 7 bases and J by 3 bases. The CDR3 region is CASNPTGDYGYTF. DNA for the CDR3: TGTGCCAGTAACCCGACAGGGGACTATGGCTACACCTTC.

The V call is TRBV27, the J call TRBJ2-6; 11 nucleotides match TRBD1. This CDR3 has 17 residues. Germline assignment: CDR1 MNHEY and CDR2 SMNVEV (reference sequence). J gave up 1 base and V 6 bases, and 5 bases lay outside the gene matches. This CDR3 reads CASRRTGGWSGANVLTF. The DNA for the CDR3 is TGTGCCAGCAGGCGGACAGGGGGCTGGTCTGGGGCCAACGTCCTGACTTTC.

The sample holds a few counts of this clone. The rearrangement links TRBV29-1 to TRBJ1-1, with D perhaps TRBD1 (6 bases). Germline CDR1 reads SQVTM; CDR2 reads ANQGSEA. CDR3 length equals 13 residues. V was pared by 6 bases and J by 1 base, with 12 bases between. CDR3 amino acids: CSVPGQTNTEAFF. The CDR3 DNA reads TGCAGCGTGCCGGGACAAACGAACACTGAAGCTTTCTTT.

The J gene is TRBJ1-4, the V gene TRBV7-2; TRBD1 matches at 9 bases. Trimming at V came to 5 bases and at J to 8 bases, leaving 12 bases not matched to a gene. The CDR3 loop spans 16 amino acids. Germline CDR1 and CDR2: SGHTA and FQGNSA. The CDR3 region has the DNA TGTGCCAGCAGCCTGACTCCCCGGGACAGGGACGAAAAACTGTTTTTT. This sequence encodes CASSLTPRDRDEKLFF.

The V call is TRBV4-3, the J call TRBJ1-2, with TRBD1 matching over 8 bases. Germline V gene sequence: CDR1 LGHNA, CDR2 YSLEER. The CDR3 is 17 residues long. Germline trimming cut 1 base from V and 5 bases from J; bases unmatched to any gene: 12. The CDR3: CASSQGTGKEIGYGYTF. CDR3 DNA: TGCGCCAGCAGCCAAGGGACAGGGAAAGAGATAGGATATGGCTACACCTTC.

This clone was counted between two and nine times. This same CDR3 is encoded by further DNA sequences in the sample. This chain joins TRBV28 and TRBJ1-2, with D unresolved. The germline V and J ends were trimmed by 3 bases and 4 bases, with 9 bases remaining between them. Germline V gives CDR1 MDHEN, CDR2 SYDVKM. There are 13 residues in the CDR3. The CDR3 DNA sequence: TGTGCCAGCAGTTTGAGAGGGAGCTATGGCTACACCTTC. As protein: CASSLRGSYGYTF.